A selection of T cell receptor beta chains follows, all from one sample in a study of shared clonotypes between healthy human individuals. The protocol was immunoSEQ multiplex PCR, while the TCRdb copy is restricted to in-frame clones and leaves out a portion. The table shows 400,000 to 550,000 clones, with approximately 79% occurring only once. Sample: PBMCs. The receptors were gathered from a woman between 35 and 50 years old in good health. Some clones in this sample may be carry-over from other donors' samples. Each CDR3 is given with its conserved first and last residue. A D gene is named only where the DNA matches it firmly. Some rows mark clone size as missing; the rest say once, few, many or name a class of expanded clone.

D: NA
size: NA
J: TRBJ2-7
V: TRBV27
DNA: TGTGCCAGCAGTTTACTGGGCAGGAATAGCTACGAGCAGTACTTC
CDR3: CASSLLGRNSYEQYF

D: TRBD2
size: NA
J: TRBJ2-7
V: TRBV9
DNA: TGTGCCAGCAGCGTCGGGACTAGCGGGAGCGCGGGGGACTACGAGCAGTACTTC
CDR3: CASSVGTSGSAGDYEQYF

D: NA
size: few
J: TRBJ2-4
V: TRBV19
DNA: TGTGCCAGTAGTACGCCGGGGGACATTCAGTACTTC
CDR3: CASSTPGDIQYF

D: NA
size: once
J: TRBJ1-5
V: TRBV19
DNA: TGTGCCAGTAGTACTAACAGGGAGGGCAATCAGCCCCAGCATTTT
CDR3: CASSTNREGNQPQHF

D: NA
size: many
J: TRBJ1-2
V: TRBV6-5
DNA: TGTGCCAGCAGTCCGACCCGGGGGGACGGCTACACCTTC
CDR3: CASSPTRGDGYTF

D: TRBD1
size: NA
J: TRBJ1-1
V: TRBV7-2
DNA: TGTGCCAGCAGCATAAGGACAGGGCGGGACACTGAAGCTTTCTTT
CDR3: CASSIRTGRDTEAFF

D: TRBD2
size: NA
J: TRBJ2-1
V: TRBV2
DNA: TGTGCCAGCAGTGAGAGCGGGGGTCCCTACAATGAGCAGTTCTTC
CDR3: CASSESGGPYNEQFF

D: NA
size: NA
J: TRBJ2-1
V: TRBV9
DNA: TGTGCCAGCAGCGTAGAGGGGGATTCCTACAATGAGCAGTTCTTC
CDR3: CASSVEGDSYNEQFF

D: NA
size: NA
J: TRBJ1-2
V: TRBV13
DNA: TGTGCCAGCAGCCCCTTAGCGGAGGGGGTTGACTATGGCTACACCTTC
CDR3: CASSPLAEGVDYGYTF

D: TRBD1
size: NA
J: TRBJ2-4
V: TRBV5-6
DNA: TGTGCCAGCAGCTTAGGGACAGGGCTAAACATTCAGTACTTC
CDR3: CASSLGTGLNIQYF